The rows below give T cell receptor beta chains drawn from one sample of a study of T-cell memory formation after mild COVID-19. TCRdb recomputed calls from the 5' RACE reads with MiXCR, one row per CDR3 protein. The sample lists around 300,000 distinct CDR3 sequences, approximately 8% seen once, with about 20% in the top ten. Sequenced material: PBMCs or a T cell subset sorted from them (not recorded which). The receptors were sampled from a man in his late teens or twenties who had mild COVID-19 (a few samples of this study predate the infection). Cell type and time point are not known. Each CDR3 is given without its conserved first and last residue. Fields, in order: J gene, V gene, CDR3 protein.

>TRBJ2-3|TRBV12-3/TRBV12-4
ASSFPFSGSISTDTQY
>TRBJ2-2|TRBV20-1
SARDYRARGGELF
>TRBJ2-5|TRBV2
ASSAWDRQETQY
>TRBJ2-4|TRBV6-5
ASSPDREVRLDIQY
>TRBJ1-1|TRBV6-6
ASRATGVYSTEAF
>TRBJ1-2|TRBV5-1
ASSLEGRGIGDYGYT
>TRBJ2-5|TRBV2
ASSVRGGPETQY
>TRBJ1-2|TRBV20-1
SAFPDESPYGYT
>TRBJ2-1|TRBV5-6
ASSLRGPLNEQF
>TRBJ2-7|TRBV7-6
ASSALETEQY
>TRBJ2-3|TRBV6-5
ASSATSGGRADTQY
>TRBJ2-2|TRBV12-3/TRBV12-4
AEGQANTGELF
>TRBJ2-3|TRBV5-1
ASRVSPPTDTQY
>TRBJ2-3|TRBV6-6
ASSYDPPTDTQY
>TRBJ2-3|TRBV5-1
ASSLGRLAGGRSTDTQY
>TRBJ1-2|TRBV7-9
ASSRWDSYGYT
>TRBJ1-2|TRBV29-1
SVELGVQDYGYT
>TRBJ1-5|TRBV18
ASSPGSYLEAQPQH
>TRBJ1-5|TRBV12-3/TRBV12-4
ASSGQGRQPQH
>TRBJ2-2|TRBV18
ASSPPMQTRVELF
>TRBJ1-6|TRBV6-5
AARGAVNSPLH
>TRBJ1-2|TRBV4-2
ASSQDWGSNYGYT
>TRBJ2-4|TRBV7-9
ASSSRPGLAKNIQY